This is a list of T cell receptor beta chains from one sample in a study of T cells in Graves' hyperthyroidism and ophthalmopathy. In TCRdb, the multiplex PCR reads were re-called with MiXCR into one record per CDR3 protein. The data contain about 360,000 distinct CDR3 sequences, about a fifth of them singletons. The specimen was blood. These receptors all come from a young woman with Graves' hyperthyroidism. Each CDR3 is given with its conserved first and last residue. Each record gives: D gene, V gene, clone size, CDR3 length, J gene, CDR3 DNA, CDR3 protein. D genes are given only for firm matches. Clone size appears in some rows only: once, few, many, or a class for an expanded clone.

>TRBD2|TRBV28|few|12|TRBJ2-5
TGTGCCAGCAGAGCGGGAAAGGAGACCCAGTACTTC
CASRAGKETQYF
>TRBD1|TRBV28|many|17|TRBJ1-1
TGTGCCAGCACCAAGGTTGGGACAGGGAGAGGGAACACTGAAGCTTTCTTT
CASTKVGTGRGNTEAFF
>TRBD1|TRBV2|many|15|TRBJ2-7
TGTGCCAGCAGTCCAACCGGGACAGGGTTCGGCGAGCAGTACTTC
CASSPTGTGFGEQYF
>TRBD1|TRBV4-1|few|16|TRBJ2-5
TGCGCCAGCAGCCAAGCCGGGACAGGACAAGGGAGGACCCAGTACTTC
CASSQAGTGQGRTQYF
>TRBD1|TRBV6-1|many|16|TRBJ2-5
TGTGCCAGCAGTCCAGATGGCGGACAGGGGACAGAGACCCAGTACTTC
CASSPDGGQGTETQYF
>.|TRBV20-1|many|11|TRBJ1-2
TGCAGTGCGGACAGCCTTTATGGCTACACCTTC
CSADSLYGYTF
>TRBD1|TRBV6-2/TRBV6-3|.|15|TRBJ2-7
TGTGCCAGCAGTTACTCTCGGGACAGGGTGGACGAGCAGTACTTC
CASSYSRDRVDEQYF
>.|TRBV6-2/TRBV6-3|few|14|TRBJ2-4
TGTGCCAGCAGTCCCCAGACCCCACCGGGCATTCAGTACTTC
CASSPQTPPGIQYF
>.|TRBV11-3|many|17|TRBJ1-1
TGTGCCAGCAGCTTAGTTTTTTCAGGCCTAATGAACACTGAAGCTTTCTTT
CASSLVFSGLMNTEAFF
>.|TRBV5-1|many|13|TRBJ2-7
TGTGCCAGCAGTTTAAGGCCCTCCTACGAGCAGTACTTC
CASSLRPSYEQYF
>.|TRBV12-3/TRBV12-4|.|13|TRBJ2-3
TGTGCCAGCCGTTCGGGGGGCCCAGATACGCAGTATTTT
CASRSGGPDTQYF
>.|TRBV27|.|14|TRBJ2-7
TGTGCCAGCAGTAGGAGATTAAATTCCTACGAGCATTACTTC
CASSRRLNSYEHYF
>TRBD1|TRBV15|.|14|TRBJ1-2
TGTGCCACCGCGACAGGGGGTATCGGCTATGGCTACACCTTC
CATATGGIGYGYTF
>.|TRBV7-2|many|14|TRBJ2-5
TGTGCCAGCAGCTTAGCGCCAACGGCGGAGACCCAGTACTTC
CASSLAPTAETQYF
>.|TRBV28|once|14|TRBJ2-7
TGTGCCAGCAGTTTAAGGGGCTCTGGACACGAGCAGTACTTC
CASSLRGSGHEQYF
>.|TRBV25-1|many|14|TRBJ2-2
TGTGCCAGCAGTGGCCGGGACGACACCGGGGAGCTGTTTTTT
CASSGRDDTGELFF
>TRBD2|TRBV2|many|12|TRBJ2-7
TGTGCCAGCGACGGGGGGACCTACGAGCAGTACTTC
CASDGGTYEQYF
>TRBD1|TRBV29-1|.|13|TRBJ1-1
TGCAGCGGACGGGGGGACAGGGCCACTGAAGCTTTCTTT
CSGRGDRATEAFF
>.|TRBV12-5|once|12|TRBJ2-7
TGTGCTAGTGGTTTGGTTCTCTACGAGCAGTACTTC
CASGLVLYEQYF
>TRBD1|TRBV6-1|many|14|TRBJ1-1
TGTGCCAGCAGACAGGGGGCTTGGTACACTGAAGCTTTCTTT
CASRQGAWYTEAFF
>.|TRBV18|few|15|TRBJ1-2
TGTGCCAGCTCACCTTCCTCGGCAGGGCACTATGGCTACACCTTC
CASSPSSAGHYGYTF
>TRBD1|TRBV7-8|many|16|TRBJ2-5
TGTGCCAGCAGCTGGGCCGGGGACAGGGAAGGAGAGACCCAGTACTTC
CASSWAGDREGETQYF
>.|TRBV30|many|13|TRBJ1-1
TGTGCCAGTAGACAGCTGATAGACACTGAAGCTTTCTTT
CASRQLIDTEAFF
>.|TRBV6-5|.|15|TRBJ1-1
TGTGCCAGCAGTTACCGTGAACGGTCTAACACTGAAGCTTTCTTT
CASSYRERSNTEAFF
>.|TRBV28|many|13|TRBJ2-7
TGTGCCAGCAGACTAGGATCCTCCTACGAGCAGTACTTC
CASRLGSSYEQYF
>.|TRBV28|many|14|TRBJ1-2
TGTGCCAGCACCCGAGGGTCTGGGCGGTATGGCTACACCTTC
CASTRGSGRYGYTF
>.|TRBV12-3/TRBV12-4|many|14|TRBJ2-4
TGTGCCAGCAGTTTAAGCGTGGGAAGGAACATTCAGTACTTC
CASSLSVGRNIQYF
>.|TRBV2|many|16|TRBJ2-2
TGTGCCAGCAGTGAAGATGGAGGAGCGAACACCGGGGAGCTGTTTTTT
CASSEDGGANTGELFF
>TRBD1|TRBV7-3|.|15|TRBJ1-5
TGTGCCAGCAGCTCCGGGACAGCTAGCAATCAGCCCCAGCATTTT
CASSSGTASNQPQHF
>.|TRBV6-2/TRBV6-3|.|13|TRBJ1-2
TGTGCCAGCAGTTACTCTAGCGAGTTTGGCTACACCTTC
CASSYSSEFGYTF
>TRBD2|TRBV28|many|16|TRBJ2-7
TGTGCCAGCAGTCTTACTAGCGGGAGGGCCCCCTACGAGCAGTACTTC
CASSLTSGRAPYEQYF
>.|TRBV20-1|many|15|TRBJ2-7
TGCAGTGCTAGAGATCTGGGCCTAAGCTCCTACGAGCAGTACTTC
CSARDLGLSSYEQYF
>.|TRBV9|.|17|TRBJ2-2
TGTGCCAGCAGCTCTCCCTTGGACACGCAGAACACCAGGGAGCTGTTTTTT
CASSSPLDTQNTRELFF
>.|TRBV18|.|14|TRBJ1-3
TGTGCCAGCTCATTGTCGGACTCTGGAAACACCATATATTTT
CASSLSDSGNTIYF
>TRBD1|TRBV4-1|many|15|TRBJ2-7
TGCGCCAGCAGCCATTATGACAGGGGGGATTACGAGCAGTACTTC
CASSHYDRGDYEQYF
>TRBD2|TRBV6-2/TRBV6-3|many|18|TRBJ2-7
TGTGCCAGCAGTTACTCGAGCTTCCCTAGCGGGTCCGGCGACGAGCAGTACTTC
CASSYSSFPSGSGDEQYF
>TRBD1|TRBV9|many|15|TRBJ1-2
TGTGCCAGCAGCGGGCGGACAGGGTTCAACTATGGCTACACCTTC
CASSGRTGFNYGYTF
>.|TRBV6-1|many|14|TRBJ2-7
TGTGCCAGCGCTCAGGGTCCTTTCTCCTACGAGCAGTACTTC
CASAQGPFSYEQYF
>TRBD2|TRBV12-3/TRBV12-4|.|17|TRBJ2-5
TGTGCCAGCAGTTTCCGGCTCAGCGGGGGGTTGGCGGAGACCCAGTACTTC
CASSFRLSGGLAETQYF
>.|TRBV29-1|.|12|TRBJ1-1
TGCAGCGTGCGCGCTGGTAGCACTGAAGCTTTCTTT
CSVRAGSTEAFF
>.|TRBV11-2|many|15|TRBJ2-5
TGTGCCAGCAGCTTAGATCGCATGGAGGGGGAGACCCAGTACTTC
CASSLDRMEGETQYF